The sequence of this T cell receptor (beta chain) was determined in a study of OX40 agonist ivuxolimab in advanced cancers. Profiled with immunoSEQ multiplex PCR; TCRdb holds only in-frame clones, not every one. This sample has roughly 22,000 clones, with roughly nine tenths found just once. Germline assignment: CDR1 MDHEN and CDR2 SYDVKM. Trimming shortened V by 2 bases and J by 6 bases, and 8 bases separated the two germline ends. The CDR3 consists of 13 residues. This chain joins TRBV28 and TRBJ2-1; TRBD1 is a possible D gene (5 bases). Sequenced material: CD4+ or CD8+ T cells sorted from blood, taken in a trial of the OX40 agonist ivuxolimab. The clonotype originates from an adult with an advanced solid tumor such as melanoma, head and neck, liver or kidney cancer. The DNA for the CDR3 is TGTGCCAGCAGTTTAATAGGGGTCAATGAGCAGTTCTTC. This sequence encodes CASSLIGVNEQFF.